Included here is one T cell receptor beta chain sequence, with context. What this receptor recognizes is not known. Qualities for individual bases were not recorded, and no much larger clone is one base off. The sample comes from a study of blood T cell repertoires in COVID-19 (dated by TCRdb to 2020 to 2021). About the study as a whole: Samples covering the acute and convalescent phases of COVID-19 were provided by collaborators in the United States, Italy and Spain. The prospective study material was composed of cDNA or gDNA derived from T cells, B-cell-depleted T cells, or PBMCs. Subjects who had been exposed to COVID-19, were actively infected with it, or had recovered from it provided the deeply sampled blood TCRbeta repertoires that made up the dataset. The repertoires were released in a freely available public database intended as a resource for research on the immune response to SARS-CoV-2. Samples were obtained from the ongoing ImmuneRACE study (first 160 participants) and from over 1,000 subjects provided by 6 global collaborators. The sample metadata nearly always contained a de-identified subject ID, COVID-19 status, age in years and sex. Where available, HLA class I and class II types were obtained from metadata supplied by the sample provider rather than from assay-based typing. Broad study findings and their caveats: The amount of clinical and demographic metadata varied by source and participant and was provided uncurated.

TCRbeta CDR3 regions were amplified from genomic DNA by means of the immunoSEQ Assay, a bias-controlled multiplex PCR. The paper's data handling went like this. Within the assay, amplification of reference gene primers was used to estimate how many nucleated cells each sample contained. To quantify the absolute abundance of each unique TCRbeta CDR3 rearrangement, sequence reads were collapsed and filtered. Productive Simpson clonality was computed per sample as the square root of Simpson's diversity index over productive rearrangements. As stored in TCRdb, this immuneACCESS dataset retains in-frame rearrangements with V and J assigned. A fraction of the clones does not appear; measured against another copy, unresolved V genes explain less than half of the discrepancy, and the remainder lacks a known reason. That table is the source of V, J and clone size, and D and trimming were worked out from the DNA. This sample gives fewer than 200,000 clones in total; about 88% of them show up just once. The ten largest account for around 25% of the sample.

The collaborating institutions used their own protocols to collect whole blood in K2EDTA tubes. Collaborator samples were shipped for TCRbeta analysis as frozen whole blood, isolated PBMCs, or DNA extracted from either sample type. Trimmed from V: 0 bases; trimmed from J: 0 bases; junction bases lacking a gene match: 5. CDR1 and CDR2, per the germline V gene, are SGDLS and YYNGEE. From the cysteine up to the phenylalanine, the CDR3 has a length of 16 residues. Only CDR3 DNA is held: 48 bases, read in frame from base 1. The chain is made from TRBV9 and TRBJ1-1; the junction holds 7 bases that match TRBD1. What was sequenced was peripheral blood. This sequence originates from a man in his sixties with acute or convalescent COVID-19. CDR3 protein: CASSVDPQGVNTEAFF. The DNA sequence reads TGTGCCAGCAGCGTAGATCCCCAGGGGGTGAACACTGAAGCTTTCTTT.